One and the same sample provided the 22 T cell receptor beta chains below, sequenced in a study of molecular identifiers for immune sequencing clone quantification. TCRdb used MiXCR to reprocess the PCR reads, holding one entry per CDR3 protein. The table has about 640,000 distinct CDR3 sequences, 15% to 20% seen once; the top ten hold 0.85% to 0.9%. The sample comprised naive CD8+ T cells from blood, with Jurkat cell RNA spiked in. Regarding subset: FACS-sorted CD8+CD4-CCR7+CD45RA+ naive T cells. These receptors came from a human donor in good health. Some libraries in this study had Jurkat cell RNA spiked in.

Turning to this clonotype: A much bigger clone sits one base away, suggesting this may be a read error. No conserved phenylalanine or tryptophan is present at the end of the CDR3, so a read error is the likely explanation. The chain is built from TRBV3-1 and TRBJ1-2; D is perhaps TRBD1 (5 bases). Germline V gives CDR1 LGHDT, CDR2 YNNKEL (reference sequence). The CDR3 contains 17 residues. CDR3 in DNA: TGTGCCAGCAGGCAAGTAGGACACGAATTCCCTAACTATGGCTACACCTCC. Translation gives CASRQVGHEFPNYGYTS.

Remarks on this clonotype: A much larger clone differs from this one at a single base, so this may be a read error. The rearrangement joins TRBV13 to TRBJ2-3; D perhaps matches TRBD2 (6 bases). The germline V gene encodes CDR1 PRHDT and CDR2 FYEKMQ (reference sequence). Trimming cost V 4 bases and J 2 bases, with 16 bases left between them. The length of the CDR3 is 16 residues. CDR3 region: CASSSVGGATTDTQYF. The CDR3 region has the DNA TGTGCCAGCAGCTCAGTGGGAGGCGCAACCACAGATACGCAGTATTTT.

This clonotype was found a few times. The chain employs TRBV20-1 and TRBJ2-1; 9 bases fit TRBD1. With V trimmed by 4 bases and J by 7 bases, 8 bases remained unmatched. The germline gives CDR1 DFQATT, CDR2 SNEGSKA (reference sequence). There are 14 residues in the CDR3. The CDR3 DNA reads TGCAGTGCTAACCGGGACAGGGCTGGGAATGAGCAGTTCTTC. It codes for CSANRDRAGNEQFF.

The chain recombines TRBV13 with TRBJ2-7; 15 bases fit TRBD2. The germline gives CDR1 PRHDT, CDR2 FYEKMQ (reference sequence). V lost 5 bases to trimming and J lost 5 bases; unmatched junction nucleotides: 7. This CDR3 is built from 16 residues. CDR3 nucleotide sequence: TGTGCCAGCAGCCCCGGACTAGCGGGAGGGGTGGACGAGCAGTACTTC. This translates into CASSPGLAGGVDEQYF.

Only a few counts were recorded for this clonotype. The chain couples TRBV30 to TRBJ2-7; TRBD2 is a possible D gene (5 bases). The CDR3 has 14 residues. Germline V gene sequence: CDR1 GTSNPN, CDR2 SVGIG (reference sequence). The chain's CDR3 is CALDGVGYPYEQYF. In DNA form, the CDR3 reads TGTGCTCTGGACGGGGTGGGATATCCCTACGAGCAGTACTTC. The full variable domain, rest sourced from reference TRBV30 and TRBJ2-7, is SQTIHQWPATLVQPVGSPLSLECTVEGTSNPNLYWYRQAAGRGLQLLFYSVGIGQISSEVPQNLSASRPQDRQFILSSKKLLLSDSGFYLCALDGVGYPYEQYFGPGTRLTVT.

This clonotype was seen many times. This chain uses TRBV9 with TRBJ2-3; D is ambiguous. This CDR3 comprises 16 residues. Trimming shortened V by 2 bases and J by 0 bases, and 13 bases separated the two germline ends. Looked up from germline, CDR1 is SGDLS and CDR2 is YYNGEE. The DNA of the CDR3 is TGTGCCAGCAGCGTCGGTACATACTCTAGCACAGATACGCAGTATTTT. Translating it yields CASSVGTYSSTDTQYF.

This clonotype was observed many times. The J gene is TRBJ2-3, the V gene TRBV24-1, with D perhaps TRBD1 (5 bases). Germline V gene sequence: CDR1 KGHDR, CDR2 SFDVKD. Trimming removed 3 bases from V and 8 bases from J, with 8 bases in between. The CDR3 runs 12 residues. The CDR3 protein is CATSDDRRTQYF. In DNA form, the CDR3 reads TGTGCCACCAGTGATGACAGACGTACGCAGTATTTT.

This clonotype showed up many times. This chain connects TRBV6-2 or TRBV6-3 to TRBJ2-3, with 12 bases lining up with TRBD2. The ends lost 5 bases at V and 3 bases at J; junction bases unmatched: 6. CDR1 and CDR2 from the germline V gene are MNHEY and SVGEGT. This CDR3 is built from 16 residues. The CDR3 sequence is CASSLLAGGWTDTQYF. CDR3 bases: TGTGCCAGCAGTCTCCTAGCGGGAGGGTGGACAGATACGCAGTATTTT.

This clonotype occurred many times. The CDR3 DNA reads TGTGCCAGCAGCTTGTGGGCAGGGGGCACTGAAGCTTTCTTT. This codes for CASSLWAGGTEAFF. The V gene is TRBV5-4, the J gene TRBJ1-1; 7 nucleotides align to TRBD1. Germline V gene sequence: CDR1 SGHNT, CDR2 YYREEE (reference sequence). With 1 base clipped from V and 4 bases from J, the junction kept 4 bases outside the gene matches. The CDR3 extends over 14 amino acids.

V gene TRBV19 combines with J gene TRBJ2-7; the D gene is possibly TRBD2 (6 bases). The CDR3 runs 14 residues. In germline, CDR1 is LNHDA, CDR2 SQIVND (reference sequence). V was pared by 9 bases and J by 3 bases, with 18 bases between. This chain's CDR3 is CASTPWAGFYEQYF. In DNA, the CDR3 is TGTGCCAGCACGCCGTGGGCGGGATTCTACGAGCAGTACTTC.

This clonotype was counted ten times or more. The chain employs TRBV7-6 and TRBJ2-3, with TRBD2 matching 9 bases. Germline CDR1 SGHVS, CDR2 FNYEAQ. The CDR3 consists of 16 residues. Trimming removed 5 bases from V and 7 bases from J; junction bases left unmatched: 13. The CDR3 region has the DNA TGTGCCAGCAGCATTTACCCTAGCGGGGATGTATATACGCAGTATTTT. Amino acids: CASSIYPSGDVYTQYF.

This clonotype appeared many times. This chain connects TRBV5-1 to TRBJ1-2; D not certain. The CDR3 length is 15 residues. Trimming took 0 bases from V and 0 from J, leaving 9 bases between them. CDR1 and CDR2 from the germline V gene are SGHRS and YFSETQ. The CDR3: CASSLDTTANYGYTF. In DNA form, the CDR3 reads TGCGCCAGCAGCTTGGACACCACCGCTAACTATGGCTACACCTTC.

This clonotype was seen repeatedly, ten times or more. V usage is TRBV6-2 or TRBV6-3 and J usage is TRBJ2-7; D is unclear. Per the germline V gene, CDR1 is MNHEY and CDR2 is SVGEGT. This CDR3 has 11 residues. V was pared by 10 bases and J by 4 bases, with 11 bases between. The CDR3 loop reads CATAVSYEQYF. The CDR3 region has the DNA TGTGCCACGGCGGTCTCGTACGAGCAGTACTTC.

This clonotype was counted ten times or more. CDR3 region: CASSRARGAYNEQFF. DNA of the CDR3: TGCGCCAGCAGCCGCGCCCGGGGGGCGTACAATGAGCAGTTCTTC. The genes are TRBV4-1 and TRBJ2-1; D may be TRBD2 (7 bases). The CDR3 has 15 amino acids. Trimming took off 4 bases at V and 4 bases at J, with 14 bases between the two ends. The V gene's germline CDR1 is MGHRA and CDR2 YSYEKL.

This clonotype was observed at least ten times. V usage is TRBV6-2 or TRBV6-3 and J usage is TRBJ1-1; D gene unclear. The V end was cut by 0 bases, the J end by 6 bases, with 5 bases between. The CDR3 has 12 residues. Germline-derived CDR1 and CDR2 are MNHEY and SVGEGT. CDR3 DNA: TGTGCCAGCAGTTACTCCCTGGCTGAAGCTTTCTTT. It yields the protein CASSYSLAEAFF.

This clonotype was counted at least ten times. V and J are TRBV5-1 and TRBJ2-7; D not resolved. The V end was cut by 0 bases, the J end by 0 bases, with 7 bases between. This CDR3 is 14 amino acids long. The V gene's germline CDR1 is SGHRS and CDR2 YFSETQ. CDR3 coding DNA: TGCGCCAGCAGCTTGGAGGGCTACTCCTACGAGCAGTACTTC. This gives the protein CASSLEGYSYEQYF.

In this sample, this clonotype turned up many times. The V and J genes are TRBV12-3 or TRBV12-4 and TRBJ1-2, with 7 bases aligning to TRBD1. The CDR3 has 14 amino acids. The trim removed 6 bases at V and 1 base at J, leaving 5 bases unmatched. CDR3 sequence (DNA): TGTGCCAGCAGCAGGGACAGTTATAACTATGGCTACACCTTC. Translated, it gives CASSRDSYNYGYTF.

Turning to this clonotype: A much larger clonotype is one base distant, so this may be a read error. In DNA form, the CDR3 reads TGTGCCAGCGGCCGAGGGTGGAGTGGAGGGGTAAAAGAGACCCAGTACTTC. Translating it yields CASGRGWSGGVKETQYF. V and J are TRBV7-9 and TRBJ2-5; D is perhaps TRBD2 (6 bases). This CDR3 comprises 17 residues. Trimming took off 8 bases at V and 3 bases at J, with 25 bases between the two ends. The germline CDR1 and CDR2 sequences are SEHNR and FQNEAQ (reference sequence).

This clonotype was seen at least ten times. This CDR3 is CASIGWGQETQYF. The CDR3 nucleotides are TGTGCCAGCATTGGTTGGGGACAAGAGACCCAGTACTTC. The J gene is TRBJ2-5, the V gene TRBV6-6, with no clear D. Trimming pared 7 bases from V and 2 bases from J, leaving 11 bases between. CDR1 MNHNY and CDR2 SVGAGI come from the germline V gene (reference sequence). The CDR3 totals 13 residues.

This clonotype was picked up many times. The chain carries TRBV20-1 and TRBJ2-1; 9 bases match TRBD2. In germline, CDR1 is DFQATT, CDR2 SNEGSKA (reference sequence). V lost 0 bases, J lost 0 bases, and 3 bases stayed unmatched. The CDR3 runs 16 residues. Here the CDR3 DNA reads TGCAGTGCTAGAGAGAGACTAGCGGCCTCCTACAATGAGCAGTTCTTC. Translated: CSARERLAASYNEQFF.

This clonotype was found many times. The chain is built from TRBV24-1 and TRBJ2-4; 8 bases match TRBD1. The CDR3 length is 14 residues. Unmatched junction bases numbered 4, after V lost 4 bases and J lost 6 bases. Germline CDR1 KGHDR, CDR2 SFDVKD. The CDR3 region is CATSEGTGGNIQYF. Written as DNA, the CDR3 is TGTGCCACCAGTGAGGGGACAGGTGGAAACATTCAGTACTTC.

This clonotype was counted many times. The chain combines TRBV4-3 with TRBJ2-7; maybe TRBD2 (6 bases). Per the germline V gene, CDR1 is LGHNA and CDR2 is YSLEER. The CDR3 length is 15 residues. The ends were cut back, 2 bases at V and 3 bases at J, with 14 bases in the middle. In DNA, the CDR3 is TGCGCCAGCAGCCAATTAACCCGGGGGAACTACGAGCAGTACTTC. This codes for CASSQLTRGNYEQYF.